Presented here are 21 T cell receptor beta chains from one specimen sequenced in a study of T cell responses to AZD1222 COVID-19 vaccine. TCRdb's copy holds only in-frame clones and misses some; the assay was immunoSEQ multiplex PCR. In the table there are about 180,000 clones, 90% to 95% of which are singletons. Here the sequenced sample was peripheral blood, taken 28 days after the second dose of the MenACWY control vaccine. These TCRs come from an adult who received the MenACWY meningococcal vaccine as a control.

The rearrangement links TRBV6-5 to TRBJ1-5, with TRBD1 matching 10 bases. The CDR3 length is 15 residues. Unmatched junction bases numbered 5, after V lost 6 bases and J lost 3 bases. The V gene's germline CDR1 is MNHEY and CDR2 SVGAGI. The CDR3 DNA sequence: TGTGCCAGCAGCCAGGACAGGGGGTCCAATCAGCCCCAGCATTTT. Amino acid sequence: CASSQDRGSNQPQHF.

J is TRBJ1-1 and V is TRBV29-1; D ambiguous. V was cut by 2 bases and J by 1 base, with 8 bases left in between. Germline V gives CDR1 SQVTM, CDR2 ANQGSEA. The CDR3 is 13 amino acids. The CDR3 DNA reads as TGCAGCGTTGAAAGAGCTCGGAACACTGAAGCTTTCTTT. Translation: CSVERARNTEAFF.

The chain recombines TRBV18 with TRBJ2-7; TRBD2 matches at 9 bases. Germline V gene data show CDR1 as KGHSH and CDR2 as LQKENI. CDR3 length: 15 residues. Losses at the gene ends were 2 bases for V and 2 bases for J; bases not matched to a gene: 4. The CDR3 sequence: CASSPTAGGAYEQYF. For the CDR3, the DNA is TGTGCCAGCTCACCAACGGCGGGGGGGGCCTACGAGCAGTACTTC.

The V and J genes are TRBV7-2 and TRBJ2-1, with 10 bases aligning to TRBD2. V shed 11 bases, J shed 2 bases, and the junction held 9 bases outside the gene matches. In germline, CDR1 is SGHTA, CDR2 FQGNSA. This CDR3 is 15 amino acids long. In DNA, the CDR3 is TGTGCCTCCCATAAGCGGGGGGGGACCTACAATGAGCAGTTCTTC. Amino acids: CASHKRGGTYNEQFF. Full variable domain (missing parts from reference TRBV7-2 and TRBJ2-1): GAGVSQSPSNKVTEKGKDVELRCDPISGHTALYWYRQSLGQGLEFLIYFQGNSAPDKSGLPSDRFSAERTGGSVSTLTIQRTQQEDSAVYLCASHKRGGTYNEQFFGPGTRLTVL.

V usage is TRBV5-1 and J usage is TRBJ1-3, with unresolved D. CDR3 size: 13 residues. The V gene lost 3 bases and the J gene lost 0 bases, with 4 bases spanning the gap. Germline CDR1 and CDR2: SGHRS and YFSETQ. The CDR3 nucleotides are TGCGCCAGCAGCTCATTCTCTGGAAACACCATATATTTT. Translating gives CASSSFSGNTIYF.

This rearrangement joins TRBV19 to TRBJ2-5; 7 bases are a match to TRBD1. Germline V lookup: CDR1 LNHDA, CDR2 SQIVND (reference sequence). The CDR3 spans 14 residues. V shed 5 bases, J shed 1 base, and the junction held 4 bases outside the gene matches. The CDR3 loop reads CASSQGDLQETQYF. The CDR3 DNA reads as TGTGCCAGTAGTCAGGGGGACCTCCAAGAGACCCAGTACTTC.

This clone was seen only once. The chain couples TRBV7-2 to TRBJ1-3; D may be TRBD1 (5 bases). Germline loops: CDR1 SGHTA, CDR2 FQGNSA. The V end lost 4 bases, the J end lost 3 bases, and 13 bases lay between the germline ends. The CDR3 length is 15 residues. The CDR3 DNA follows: TGTGCCAGCAGCTCCCAGCAGGGTTATGGAAACACCATATATTTT. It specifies CASSSQQGYGNTIYF. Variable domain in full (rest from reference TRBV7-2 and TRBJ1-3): GAGVSQSPSNKVTEKGKDVELRCDPISGHTALYWYRQSLGQGLEFLIYFQGNSAPDKSGLPSDRFSAERTGGSVSTLTIQRTQQEDSAVYLCASSSQQGYGNTIYFGEGSWLTVV.

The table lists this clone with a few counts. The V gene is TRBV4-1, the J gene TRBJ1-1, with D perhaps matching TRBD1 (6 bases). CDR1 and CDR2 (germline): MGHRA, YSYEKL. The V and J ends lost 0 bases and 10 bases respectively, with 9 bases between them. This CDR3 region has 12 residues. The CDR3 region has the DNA TGCGCCAGCAGCCAAGATCGAGGGGGAGCTTTCTTT. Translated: CASSQDRGGAFF.

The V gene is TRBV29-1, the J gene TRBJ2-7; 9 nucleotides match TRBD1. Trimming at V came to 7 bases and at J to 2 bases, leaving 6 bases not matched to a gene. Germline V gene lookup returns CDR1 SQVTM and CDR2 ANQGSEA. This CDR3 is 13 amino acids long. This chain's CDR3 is CSALDRGTYEQYF. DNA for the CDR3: TGCAGCGCCTTGGACAGGGGAACCTACGAGCAGTACTTC.

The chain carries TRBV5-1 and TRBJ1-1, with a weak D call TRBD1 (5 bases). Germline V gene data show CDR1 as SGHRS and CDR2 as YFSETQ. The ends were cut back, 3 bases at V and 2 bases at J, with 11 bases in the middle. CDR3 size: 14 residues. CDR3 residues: CASSWEGSNTEAFF. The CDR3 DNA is TGCGCCAGCAGCTGGGAGGGGTCTAACACTGAAGCTTTCTTT.

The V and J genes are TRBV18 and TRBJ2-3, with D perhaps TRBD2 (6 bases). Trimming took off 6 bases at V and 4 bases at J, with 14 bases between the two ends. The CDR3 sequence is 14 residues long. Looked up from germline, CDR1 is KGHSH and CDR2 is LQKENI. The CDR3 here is CASSAGSGADTQYF. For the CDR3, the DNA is TGTGCCAGCTCGGCAGGATCGGGGGCAGATACGCAGTATTTT.

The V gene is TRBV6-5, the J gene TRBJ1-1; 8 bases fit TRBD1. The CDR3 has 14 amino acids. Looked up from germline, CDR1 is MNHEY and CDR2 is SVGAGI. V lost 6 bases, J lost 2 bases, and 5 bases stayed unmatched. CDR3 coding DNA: TGTGCCAGCAGATTCGACAGGGGTAACACTGAAGCTTTCTTT. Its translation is CASRFDRGNTEAFF.

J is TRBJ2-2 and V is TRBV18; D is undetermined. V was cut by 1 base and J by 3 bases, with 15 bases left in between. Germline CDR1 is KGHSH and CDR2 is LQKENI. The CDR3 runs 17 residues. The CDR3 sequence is CASSPQLGRPHTGELFF. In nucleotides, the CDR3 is TGTGCCAGCTCACCACAACTTGGACGGCCGCACACCGGGGAGCTGTTTTTT.

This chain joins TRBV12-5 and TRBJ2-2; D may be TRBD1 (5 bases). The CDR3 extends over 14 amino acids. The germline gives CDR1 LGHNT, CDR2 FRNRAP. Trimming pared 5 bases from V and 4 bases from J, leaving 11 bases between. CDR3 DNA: TGTGCTAGTGGTCAGGGTGGTGGCACCGGGGAGCTGTTTTTT. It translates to CASGQGGGTGELFF.

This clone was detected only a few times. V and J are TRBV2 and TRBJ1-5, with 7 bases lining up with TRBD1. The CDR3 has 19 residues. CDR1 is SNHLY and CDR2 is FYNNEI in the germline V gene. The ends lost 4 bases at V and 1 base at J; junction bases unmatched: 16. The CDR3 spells CASSAPRDRVMKSNQPQHF. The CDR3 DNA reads TGTGCCAGCAGTGCTCCCCGTGACAGGGTTATGAAGAGCAATCAGCCCCAGCATTTT. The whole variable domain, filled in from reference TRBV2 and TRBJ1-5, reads EPEVTQTPSHQVTQMGQEVILRCVPISNHLYFYWYRQILGQKVEFLVSFYNNEISEKSEIFDDQFSVERPDGSNFTLKIRSTKLEDSAMYFCASSAPRDRVMKSNQPQHFGDGTRLSIL.

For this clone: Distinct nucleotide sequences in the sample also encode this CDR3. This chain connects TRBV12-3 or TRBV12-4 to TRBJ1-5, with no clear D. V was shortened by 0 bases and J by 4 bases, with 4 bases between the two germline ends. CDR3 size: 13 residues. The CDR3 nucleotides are TGTGCCAGCAGTTTAGCCGGGAATCAGCCCCAGCATTTT. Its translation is CASSLAGNQPQHF.

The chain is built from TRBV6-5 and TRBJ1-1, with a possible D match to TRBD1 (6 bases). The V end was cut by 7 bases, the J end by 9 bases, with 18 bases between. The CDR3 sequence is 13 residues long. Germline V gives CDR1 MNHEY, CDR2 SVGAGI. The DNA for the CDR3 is TGTGCCAGCACCAACCCAGGGAGGGGGAAAGCTTTCTTT. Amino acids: CASTNPGRGKAFF.

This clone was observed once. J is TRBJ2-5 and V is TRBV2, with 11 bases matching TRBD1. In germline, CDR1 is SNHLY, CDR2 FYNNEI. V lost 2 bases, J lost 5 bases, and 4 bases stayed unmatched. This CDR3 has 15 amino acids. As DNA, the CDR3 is TGTGCCAGCAGTGAAAGGGGACAGGGGGTGGAGACCCAGTACTTC. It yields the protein CASSERGQGVETQYF.

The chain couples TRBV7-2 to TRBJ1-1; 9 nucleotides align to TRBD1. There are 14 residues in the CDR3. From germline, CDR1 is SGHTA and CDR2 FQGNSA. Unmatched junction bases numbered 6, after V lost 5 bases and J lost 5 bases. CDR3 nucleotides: TGTGCCAGCAGCAAACAGGGGGCTCGGACTGAAGCTTTCTTT. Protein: CASSKQGARTEAFF.

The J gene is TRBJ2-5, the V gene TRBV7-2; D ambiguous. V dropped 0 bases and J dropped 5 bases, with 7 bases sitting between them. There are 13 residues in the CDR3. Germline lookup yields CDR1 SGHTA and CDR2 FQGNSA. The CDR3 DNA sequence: TGTGCCAGCAGCTTAGCTGCGACCGAGACCCAGTACTTC. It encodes CASSLAATETQYF.

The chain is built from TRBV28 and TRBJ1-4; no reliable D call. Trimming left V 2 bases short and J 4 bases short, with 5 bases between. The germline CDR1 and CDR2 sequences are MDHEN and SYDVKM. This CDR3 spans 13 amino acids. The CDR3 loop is CASSLSYNEKLFF. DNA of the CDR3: TGTGCCAGCAGTTTAAGTTATAATGAAAAACTGTTTTTT.